This T cell receptor beta chain was found in a study of early stage breast cancer tumors. General study findings and limits: Commonly generated sequences made up most enriched TCRB sequences shared between patients.

Here immunoSEQ multiplex PCR was the method, and the copy in TCRdb shows in-frame clones only, minus some. The repertoire holds more than 55,000 clones, with about 83% as singletons. This CDR3 is 20 amino acids long. Deletions cut 5 bases from V and 0 bases from J, with 26 bases between. Germline values: CDR1 MNHEY, CDR2 SMNVEV (reference sequence). Details on this clone: Its specificity is unknown.

The chain employs TRBV27 and TRBJ2-1; D gene uncertain. The sequence came from a person aged 30 to 39 with breast cancer. Sample: blood. The CDR3 DNA sequence: TGTGCCAGCAGTCGCCGCCCCCTAGTCTCATCCCCCGGCTCCTACAATGAGCAGTTCTTC. Its protein product is CASSRRPLVSSPGSYNEQFF.